The present entry profiles one TCR beta chain with its context. No cognate antigen has been identified for it. No much larger clone is present one base from it, and per-base qualities are unavailable. The record originates from a study of pediatric ulcerative colitis (dated by TCRdb to between 2018 and 2021). For the wider study: Among the ulcerative colitis patients, about seven had pancolitis and two had left-sided colitis, and histology in every patient was consistent with ulcerative colitis. Using the Pediatric Ulcerative Colitis Activity Index, a couple of patients were classed as having mild disease, several as having moderate disease and three as having acute severe colitis. Nine or ten newly diagnosed, treatment-naive pediatric ulcerative colitis patients and four non-IBD control children each provided paired blood and rectal samples. The research as a whole found: With only a handful of individuals, the healthy control group was small. Features of the rectal repertoire distinguished controls, mild-moderate colitis patients and acute severe colitis patients, and in acute severe colitis, rectal diversity was reduced because of clonal expansions. For technical reasons, blood samples from a couple of patients gave substantially fewer templates, and these samples were excluded from the blood-rectal overlap analysis. Because repertoires came from total lymphocyte DNA, patterns in rare subsets such as regulatory T cells may not be reflected. A couple of rectal CDR3 clonotypes turned up in every ulcerative colitis patient but in none of the controls. Blood-derived T cells may have been included in the rectal pinch biopsies, particularly in patients with overt colitis. Autologous blood-rectal clonal overlap was significantly higher in ulcerative colitis patients than in controls, suggesting increased T cell trafficking to inflamed tissue.

At the junction V is shortened by 0 bases and J by 1 base; bases outside the gene matches: 5. CDR1 and CDR2, looked up from the germline V gene, are SGHRS and YFSETQ. Inclusive of the bounding cysteine and phenylalanine, the CDR3 is 16 residues long. Only the CDR3 DNA stays, 48 bases, in frame from base 1. Rearranged CDR3 beta regions were amplified from genomic DNA with multiplex V and J primers using the immunoSEQ TRB Survey service. Survey-level sequencing depth of up to 500,000 reads per sample was used to keep depth equal across samples. The libraries were purified and pooled, then sequenced using Illumina technology. The authors processed their data as follows. Productive clonality, sample overlap, pairwise scatters, CDR3 beta length, V/D/J gene usage and productiveness were assessed with immunoSEQ online tools. Calculated diversity was the number of unique rearrangements divided by total templates times 100; Shannon and Simpson indices were also computed. For principal component analysis, Z-score normalized data were analyzed with the R prcomp function and the ggbiplot package. Blood-rectal clonal overlap within each subject was quantified with Morisita's index. In TCRdb, the immuneACCESS table is reduced to in-frame sequences with V and J assigned. These tables do not hold every clone; where another copy was compared, an unresolved V gene accounts for under half, and the others remain unexplained. Clone size and the V and J calls come from that table; the DNA yielded D and trimming. Counted in this sample were about 34,000 clones; about 75% of them appeared once. The ten top clones hold 8.6% of the sample.

During colonoscopy, one to two pinch biopsies were obtained from the rectum for research. Before the diagnostic colonoscopy, none of the ulcerative colitis patients had been given immunosuppressive medication. Rectal biopsies were digested with proteinase K before DNA isolation. The Wizard kit (Promega) was used to extract genomic DNA from the blood and intestinal samples. Recombination connected TRBV5-1 to TRBJ2-5; 8 nucleotides in the junction match TRBD2. Input material: gut tissue. The receptor was isolated from a boy aged 5 to 17 with severe ulcerative colitis. The CDR3 loop reads CASSLARGATQETQYF. The bases are TGCGCCAGCAGCTTGGCGCGGGGGGCCACCCAAGAGACCCAGTACTTC.